These 24 T cell receptor beta chains came from one sample sequenced in a study of response to subunit inactivated influenza vaccine. Via MiXCR, TCRdb re-called the RT-PCR reads, giving one row per CDR3 protein. The data contain roughly 520,000 distinct CDR3 sequences, around 25% of them singletons. The sample in question was CD4+ T cells sorted from PBMCs, obtained approximately 5 days after vaccination. The receptors were gathered from a man aged 50 or older who received an inactivated influenza vaccine.

The J gene is TRBJ2-2, the V gene TRBV20-1, with 11 bases that match TRBD1. In germline, CDR1 is DFQATT, CDR2 SNEGSKA (reference sequence). This CDR3 region has 12 residues. Losses at the gene ends were 6 bases for V and 6 bases for J; bases not matched to a gene: 0. CDR3 sequence: CSAGQGAGELFF. Here the CDR3 DNA reads TGCAGTGCGGGACAGGGGGCCGGGGAGCTGTTTTTT.

This clonotype showed up just a few times. The genes are TRBV14 and TRBJ2-3; the D is unclear. Germline V gives CDR1 SGHDN, CDR2 FVKESK. The CDR3 covers 14 residues. Trimming cost V 2 bases and J 2 bases, with 8 bases left between them. The CDR3 loop is CASSQLPPTDTQYF. The CDR3 nucleotides read TGTGCCAGCAGCCAACTCCCCCCCACAGATACGCAGTATTTT.

This chain's CDR3 is CASSPYLSGTETQYF. CDR3 in DNA: TGTGCCAGCAGCCCCTACCTTAGCGGGACAGAGACCCAGTACTTC. The rearrangement links TRBV3-1 to TRBJ2-5; 8 bases are a match to TRBD2. The CDR3 consists of 15 residues. Germline V CDR1 and CDR2: LGHDT, YNNKEL (reference sequence). With V trimmed by 4 bases and J by 4 bases, 8 bases remained unmatched.

The chain carries TRBV11-2 and TRBJ2-4, with 8 positions matching TRBD2. V lost 2 bases and J lost 0; bases outside the gene matches: 15. CDR1 SGHAT and CDR2 FQNNGV come from the germline V gene. CDR3 length equals 20 residues. CDR3 sequence: CASSLIGWSGSFVAKNIQYF. Written as DNA, the CDR3 is TGTGCCAGCAGCTTAATCGGTTGGAGCGGGAGCTTTGTAGCCAAAAACATTCAGTACTTC.

This clonotype was recorded a few times. This chain joins TRBV9 and TRBJ1-6; D unclear. CDR1 and CDR2 (germline): SGDLS, YYNGEE. The CDR3 has 16 amino acids. The V gene lost 0 bases and the J gene lost 0 bases, with 7 bases spanning the gap. The CDR3 here is CASSVDPSSYNSPLHF. CDR3 DNA: TGTGCCAGCAGCGTAGATCCGAGCTCCTATAATTCACCCCTCCACTTT. The variable domain in full, completed from reference TRBV9 and TRBJ1-6, reads DSGVTQTPKHLITATGQRVTLRCSPRSGDLSVYWYQQSLDQGLQFLIQYYNGEERAKGNILERFSAQQFPDLHSELNLSSLELGDSALYFCASSVDPSSYNSPLHFGNGTRLTVT.

The chain is built from TRBV6-1 and TRBJ2-6; no definite D call. The CDR3 has 14 amino acids. Trimming took 6 bases from V and 0 from J, leaving 6 bases between them. The germline gives CDR1 MNHNS, CDR2 SASEGT. CDR3 in DNA: TGTGCCAGCAGGAAAAGCTCTGGGGCCAACGTCCTGACTTTC. Its protein product is CASRKSSGANVLTF.

The rearrangement links TRBV3-1 to TRBJ2-1; D unresolved. V lost 1 base, J lost 2 bases, and 9 bases lay in between. The CDR3 consists of 15 residues. CDR1 and CDR2 (germline): LGHDT, YNNKEL (reference sequence). CDR3 sequence: CASSQGFTTYNEQFF. CDR3 DNA sequence: TGTGCCAGCAGCCAAGGGTTCACGACCTACAATGAGCAGTTCTTC.

There are a few counts of this clonotype. The chain joins TRBV7-8 to TRBJ2-7, with 10 bases fitting TRBD1. J gave up 3 bases and V 7 bases, and 9 bases lay outside the gene matches. Germline CDR1 and CDR2: SGHVS and FQNEAQ. The CDR3 consists of 15 residues. CDR3 nucleotide sequence: TGTGCCAGCATCCTAGGCCGGGACAGGGGCTACGAGCAGTACTTC. As protein: CASILGRDRGYEQYF.

V gene TRBV5-1 combines with J gene TRBJ2-7; TRBD1 matches at 10 bases. The V segment lost 3 bases and the J segment 7 bases; nucleotides outside the gene matches: 10. The CDR3 loop spans 15 amino acids. Per the germline V gene, CDR1 is SGHRS and CDR2 is YFSETQ. CDR3 region: CASSSRDRGSDEQYF. Here the CDR3 DNA reads TGCGCCAGCAGCTCCCGGGACAGGGGAAGCGATGAGCAGTACTTC.

This clonotype turned up a few times. V usage is TRBV2 and J usage is TRBJ1-1; D is undetermined. The CDR3 sequence is 15 residues long. CDR1 is SNHLY, CDR2 FYNNEI, per germline. Trimming took off 7 bases at V and 0 bases at J, with 15 bases between the two ends. The CDR3 protein is CASNRITTVNTEAFF. CDR3 bases: TGTGCCAGCAACCGTATCACCACGGTGAACACTGAAGCTTTCTTT.

In DNA, the CDR3 is TGTGCCCCGAAGGAGGGACCGTACACCGGGGAGCTGTTTTTT. Protein sequence: CAPKEGPYTGELFF. J is TRBJ2-2 and V is TRBV5-8; possible D gene TRBD2, 6 bases. Germline values: CDR1 SGHTS, CDR2 YDEGEE. This CDR3 contains 14 residues. V lost 10 bases and J 3 bases, leaving 16 bases between the germline ends. Full variable domain (remainder filled in from reference TRBV5-8 and TRBJ2-2): EAGVTQSPTHLIKTRGQQATLRCSPISGHTSVYWYQQALGLGLQFLLWYDEGEERNRGNFPPRFSGRQFPNYSSELNVNALELEDSALYLCAPKEGPYTGELFFGEGSRLTVL.

V and J are TRBV5-1 and TRBJ2-1; 7 bases map to TRBD1. V gave up 0 bases and J gave up 4 bases; unmatched junction bases: 4. This CDR3 spans 15 amino acids. Germline-derived CDR1 and CDR2 are SGHRS and YFSETQ. The CDR3, as DNA: TGCGCCAGCAGCTTGGAGGGGGCGGATTACAATGAGCAGTTCTTC. Translating it yields CASSLEGADYNEQFF.

This clonotype turned up a few times. The J gene is TRBJ2-2, the V gene TRBV20-1; 13 bases are a match to TRBD2. Germline trimming cut 6 bases from V and 4 bases from J; bases unmatched to any gene: 5. The CDR3 length is 15 residues. CDR1 DFQATT and CDR2 SNEGSKA come from the germline V gene (reference sequence). The CDR3 DNA is TGCAGTGCAACGGGACTAGCGGGATTCACCGGGGAGCTGTTTTTT. Translating it yields CSATGLAGFTGELFF.

The rearrangement joins TRBV18 to TRBJ2-3, with a possible D match to TRBD1 (5 bases). Germline CDR1 KGHSH, CDR2 LQKENI. V was trimmed by 3 bases and J by 4 bases, leaving 14 bases between them. This CDR3 contains 15 residues. CDR3 residues: CASSPPLARADTQYF. In DNA, the CDR3 is TGTGCCAGCTCACCTCCGTTGGCCAGGGCAGATACGCAGTATTTT.

This clonotype was detected only a few times. The chain couples TRBV2 to TRBJ1-2; no definite D call. The CDR3 has 16 amino acids. The V end was cut by 4 bases, the J end by 6 bases, with 21 bases between. Germline V gives CDR1 SNHLY, CDR2 FYNNEI. Written as DNA, the CDR3 is TGTGCCAGCAGTGTAGTAATTTTCGGAGGGCGAGATGGCTACACCTTC. This sequence encodes CASSVVIFGGRDGYTF.

This clonotype was recorded a few times. This chain joins TRBV20-1 and TRBJ1-1; D remains ambiguous. V gave up 6 bases and J gave up 0 bases, with 8 bases separating them. CDR3 size: 12 residues. CDR1 and CDR2 from the germline V gene are DFQATT and SNEGSKA (reference sequence). CDR3 bases: TGCAGTGCCTATACAGTGAACACTGAAGCTTTCTTT. Residues: CSAYTVNTEAFF.

The chain is built from TRBV11-2 and TRBJ2-2; 14 bases line up with TRBD2. The CDR3 is 18 residues long. V dropped 5 bases and J dropped 5; count of bases not matched to a gene: 10. Germline lookup yields CDR1 SGHAT and CDR2 FQNNGV. The CDR3 nucleotides read TGTGCCAGCAGCCCGTCGACTAGCGGGGGGGCCGGAACCGGGGAGCTGTTTTTT. Its protein product is CASSPSTSGGAGTGELFF.

This clonotype was seen a handful of times. The V and J genes are TRBV20-1 and TRBJ2-3; no clear D gene. Deletions cut 5 bases from V and 2 bases from J, with 8 bases between. This CDR3 has 12 amino acids. Germline V gene sequence: CDR1 DFQATT, CDR2 SNEGSKA (reference sequence). The CDR3 sequence: CSADGITDTQYF. The CDR3 DNA sequence: TGCAGTGCTGACGGCATCACAGATACGCAGTATTTT.

The chain combines TRBV24-1 with TRBJ2-7; D not resolved. This CDR3 has 12 residues. V was clipped by 1 base and J by 7 bases, with 7 bases between them. Germline assignment: CDR1 KGHDR and CDR2 SFDVKD. CDR3: CATSDFTGEQYF. Written as DNA, the CDR3 is TGTGCCACCAGTGATTTTACCGGGGAGCAGTACTTC.

The chain links TRBV7-3 to TRBJ1-5; D gene unclear. The CDR3 consists of 14 residues. Germline V CDR1 and CDR2: SGHTA, FQGTGA. Between the trimmed V and J ends, which lost 3 bases and 4 bases, there was a span of 10 bases. The CDR3 here is CASSFMGDNQPQHF. The CDR3 DNA reads TGTGCCAGCAGCTTCATGGGAGATAATCAGCCCCAGCATTTT.

The chain recombines TRBV7-2 with TRBJ2-7; 8 positions agree with TRBD1. The length of the CDR3 is 15 residues. CDR1 is SGHTA, CDR2 FQGNSA, per germline. V trimming: 6 bases; J trimming: 5 bases; junction bases outside the gene matches: 12. The chain's CDR3 is CASSLNQGALNEQYF. CDR3 coding DNA: TGTGCCAGCAGTCTAAATCAGGGGGCTTTGAACGAGCAGTACTTC.

This sequence joins TRBV18 and TRBJ2-7, with D perhaps TRBD2 (5 bases). V was shortened by 2 bases and J by 2 bases, with 10 bases between the two germline ends. The CDR3 totals 14 residues. The V gene's germline CDR1 is KGHSH and CDR2 LQKENI. CDR3 sequence: CASSPIEGPYEQYF. The CDR3 region has the DNA TGTGCCAGCTCACCAATCGAGGGTCCCTACGAGCAGTACTTC.

CDR3 sequence reads: CASSRGGRGETQYF. The CDR3 region has the DNA TGTGCCAGCAGCCGAGGCGGCAGGGGGGAGACCCAGTACTTC. The rearrangement joins TRBV14 to TRBJ2-5; TRBD1 matches 7 bases. The CDR3 contains 14 residues. In germline, CDR1 is SGHDN, CDR2 FVKESK. The trim removed 4 bases at V and 5 bases at J, leaving 7 bases unmatched. Full variable domain (missing parts from reference TRBV14 and TRBJ2-5): EAGVTQFPSHSVIEKGQTVTLRCDPISGHDNLYWYRRVMGKEIKFLLHFVKESKQDESGMPNNRFLAERTGGTYSTLKVQPAELEDSGVYFCASSRGGRGETQYFGPGTRLLVL.

The chain combines TRBV10-2 with TRBJ2-5, with D tentatively TRBD2 (6 bases). V lost 0 bases and J 5 bases, leaving 22 bases between the germline ends. Germline CDR1 and CDR2: WSHSY and SAAADI. This CDR3 is 18 amino acids long. In DNA form, the CDR3 reads TGCGCCAGCAGTGAGTCGAGGTTGGAGGGAAGGAGGTCGGAGACCCAGTACTTC. It encodes CASSESRLEGRRSETQYF.